This T cell receptor beta chain was obtained from a study of T-cell memory formation after mild COVID-19. This clonotype was observed at least ten times. One entry per CDR3 protein results from TCRdb running MiXCR on the 5' RACE reads. The sample records 300,000 to 350,000 distinct CDR3 sequences, about 13% being singletons. With V trimmed by 3 bases and J by 2 bases, 4 bases remained unmatched. Germline CDR1 reads MRHNA; CDR2 reads SNTAGT. The CDR3 length is 15 residues. The sequence derives from a man in his late teens or twenties who had mild COVID-19 (a few samples of this study predate the infection). Cell type and time point are not known. V is TRBV6-4 and J is TRBJ2-5; 9 bases match TRBD2. Sequencing was performed on PBMCs or a T cell subset sorted from them (not recorded which). CDR3 residues: CASSEGGGEQETQYF. The CDR3 DNA sequence: TGTGCCAGCAGTGAAGGCGGGGGGGAACAAGAGACCCAGTACTTC.